The 3 T cell receptor beta chains given below trace back to one sample, sequenced in a study of Ad26.COV2.S vaccination and SARS-CoV-2 variants. This sample's treatment: around 19 received Ad26.COV2.S at low or high dose, single or two shots; about 5 received placebo; per-sample allocation not given. The study sampled participants on day 63 after the first vaccine or placebo injection. Profiled with immunoSEQ multiplex PCR; TCRdb holds only in-frame clones, not every one. In the table there are 350,000 to 450,000 clones, around 87% of which are singletons. The sequences come from peripheral blood, collected in a trial of Ad26.COV2.S vaccine versus placebo. These receptors were obtained from a person between 18 and 59 years old who received the Ad26.COV2.S COVID-19 vaccine or a placebo.

The chain recombines TRBV7-2 with TRBJ1-1, with a weak D call TRBD1 (6 bases). The CDR3 length is 15 residues. Trimming took 5 bases from V and 1 from J, leaving 14 bases between them. The germline CDR1 and CDR2 sequences are SGHTA and FQGNSA. This CDR3 is CASSPSGTTNTEAFF. The CDR3 DNA sequence: TGTGCCAGCAGCCCCTCCGGGACAACGAACACTGAAGCTTTCTTT.

In DNA, the CDR3 is TGTGCCAGCAGGGGGAACACTGAAGCTTTCTTT. It translates to CASRGNTEAFF. J is TRBJ1-1 and V is TRBV12-3 or TRBV12-4; D gene ambiguous. The CDR3 is 11 amino acids. V was shortened by 6 bases and J by 1 base, with 3 bases between the two germline ends.

The chain joins TRBV27 to TRBJ1-2, with a weak D call TRBD1 (6 bases). Germline V gene lookup returns CDR1 MNHEY and CDR2 SMNVEV (reference sequence). This CDR3 region has 13 residues. Trimming left V 5 bases short and J 8 bases short, with 15 bases between. CDR3 DNA sequence: TGTGCCAGCAGTGGGTACAGGGATAGCGGCTACACCTTC. It is translated as CASSGYRDSGYTF.